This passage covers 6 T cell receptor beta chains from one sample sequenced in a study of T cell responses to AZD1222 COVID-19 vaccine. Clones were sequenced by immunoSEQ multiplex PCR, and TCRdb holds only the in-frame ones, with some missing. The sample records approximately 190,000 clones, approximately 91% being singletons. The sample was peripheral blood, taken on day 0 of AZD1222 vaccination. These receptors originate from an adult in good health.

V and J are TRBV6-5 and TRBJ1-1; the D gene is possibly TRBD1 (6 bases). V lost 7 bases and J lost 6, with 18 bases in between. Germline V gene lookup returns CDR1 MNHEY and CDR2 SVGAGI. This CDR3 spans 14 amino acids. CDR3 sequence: CASTIDRRFAEAFF. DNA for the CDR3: TGTGCCAGCACCATCGACAGGCGCTTTGCTGAAGCTTTCTTT.

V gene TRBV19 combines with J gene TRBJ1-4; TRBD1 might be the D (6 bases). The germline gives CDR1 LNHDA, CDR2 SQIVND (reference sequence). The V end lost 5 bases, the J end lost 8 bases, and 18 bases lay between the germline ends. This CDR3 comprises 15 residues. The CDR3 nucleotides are TGTGCCAGTAGTCATCCTGGGGGGCTAGTCGAAAAACTGTTTTTT. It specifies CASSHPGGLVEKLFF.

For the CDR3, the DNA is TGTGCCAGCAGTGGACAGATGAACACTGAAGCTTTCTTT. Translated: CASSGQMNTEAFF. This sequence joins TRBV27 and TRBJ1-1; possibly TRBD1 for D (6 bases). The CDR3 covers 13 residues. V lost 5 bases to trimming and J lost 0 bases, with 7 bases between them. CDR1 MNHEY and CDR2 SMNVEV come from the germline V gene (reference sequence).

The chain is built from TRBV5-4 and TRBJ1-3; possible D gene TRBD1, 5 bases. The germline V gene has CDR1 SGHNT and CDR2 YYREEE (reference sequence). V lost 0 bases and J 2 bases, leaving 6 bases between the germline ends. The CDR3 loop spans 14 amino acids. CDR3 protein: CASSLAGPGNTIYF. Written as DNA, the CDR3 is TGTGCCAGCAGCTTGGCAGGGCCTGGAAACACCATATATTTT.

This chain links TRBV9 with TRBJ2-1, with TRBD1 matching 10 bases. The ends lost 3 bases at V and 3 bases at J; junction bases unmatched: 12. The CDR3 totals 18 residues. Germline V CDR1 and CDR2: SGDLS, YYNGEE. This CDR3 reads CASSGGTGDASYYNEQFF. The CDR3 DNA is TGTGCCAGCAGCGGCGGGACAGGGGACGCTTCGTACTACAATGAGCAGTTCTTC. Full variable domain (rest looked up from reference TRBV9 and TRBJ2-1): DSGVTQTPKHLITATGQRVTLRCSPRSGDLSVYWYQQSLDQGLQFLIQYYNGEERAKGNILERFSAQQFPDLHSELNLSSLELGDSALYFCASSGGTGDASYYNEQFFGPGTRLTVL.

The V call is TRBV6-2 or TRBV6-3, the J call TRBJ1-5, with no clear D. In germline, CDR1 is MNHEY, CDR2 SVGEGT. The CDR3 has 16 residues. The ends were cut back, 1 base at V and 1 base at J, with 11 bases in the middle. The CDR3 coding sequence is TGTGCCAGCAGTTACTACGGGCGGGTAAGCAATCAGCCCCAGCATTTT. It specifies CASSYYGRVSNQPQHF.